This entry lists 29 T cell receptor beta chains sequenced from one sample in a study of early T cells in non-severe SARS-CoV-2 infection. Via MiXCR, TCRdb re-called the 5' RACE reads, giving one row per CDR3 protein. The top ten clones hold 5.1% of a sample with 80,000 to 95,000 distinct CDR3 sequences, around 17% of them seen once. The sample was whole blood, taken at baseline. The receptors shown here come from an adult who was a healthcare worker with PCR-confirmed SARS-CoV-2 infection or an uninfected control (not recorded which).

The rearrangement links TRBV11-1 to TRBJ2-5; D may be TRBD1 (5 bases). The ends were cut back, 5 bases at V and 5 bases at J, with 15 bases in the middle. Germline V gene data show CDR1 as SGHAT and CDR2 as FQDESV (reference sequence). This CDR3 has 14 amino acids. The DNA for the CDR3 is TGTGCCAGCAGCCTGGGGCTCTCGCTCGAGACCCAGTACTTC. Protein product: CASSLGLSLETQYF.

The CDR3 spells CSVAGTSGTYEQYF. For the CDR3, the DNA is TGCAGCGTTGCGGGGACCAGCGGTACCTACGAGCAGTACTTC. The chain couples TRBV29-1 to TRBJ2-7; D might be TRBD1 or TRBD2, each matching 5 bases. The CDR3 runs 14 residues. Germline values: CDR1 SQVTM, CDR2 ANQGSEA. V dropped 4 bases and J dropped 2 bases, with 15 bases sitting between them.

At least ten counts were recorded for this clonotype. The chain combines TRBV6-5 with TRBJ1-1; tentatively, D is TRBD1 (5 bases). The V gene's germline CDR1 is MNHEY and CDR2 SVGAGI. The CDR3 extends over 15 amino acids. Trimming took 0 bases from V and 5 from J, leaving 13 bases between them. The CDR3 DNA follows: TGTGCCAGCAGTTACTCGGGTTTGAGGGGAACTGAAGCTTTCTTT. It yields the protein CASSYSGLRGTEAFF.

This rearrangement joins TRBV6-5 to TRBJ2-5; the match to TRBD1 covers 7 bases. The germline V gene has CDR1 MNHEY and CDR2 SVGAGI. Trimming at V came to 2 bases and at J to 5 bases, leaving 5 bases not matched to a gene. This CDR3 has 14 residues. The CDR3 DNA sequence: TGTGCCAGCAGTTACGGACAGGTGGCGGAGACCCAGTACTTC. Translation gives CASSYGQVAETQYF.

This clonotype turned up a few times. This chain connects TRBV29-1 to TRBJ2-5; D gene unclear. The CDR3 runs 14 residues. V dropped 7 bases and J dropped 7 bases, with 22 bases sitting between them. Germline V gene lookup returns CDR1 SQVTM and CDR2 ANQGSEA. CDR3 in DNA: TGCAGCGCCACCCTGCAGAGCCGGCATGGGACCCAGTACTTC. It codes for CSATLQSRHGTQYF.

In its sample, this clonotype was seen many times. The chain has TRBV20-1 and TRBJ1-5; no firm D call. The CDR3 covers 13 residues. Deletions cut 4 bases from V and 7 bases from J, with 14 bases between. Germline V gene sequence: CDR1 DFQATT, CDR2 SNEGSKA (reference sequence). The chain's CDR3 is CSATINPGQPQHF. CDR3 nucleotides: TGCAGTGCTACCATAAACCCAGGACAGCCCCAGCATTTT.

This clonotype appeared many times. This rearrangement joins TRBV10-3 to TRBJ2-1; 7 bases are a match to TRBD2. The V gene end was trimmed by 7 bases and the J gene end by 4 bases; junction bases not matched to a gene: 10. Germline CDR1 ENHRY, CDR2 SYGVKD. The length of the CDR3 is 15 residues. CDR3 region: CAIMGGGGTYNEQFF. DNA for the CDR3: TGTGCCATCATGGGCGGCGGGGGTACTTACAATGAGCAGTTCTTC.

This clonotype was recorded a few times. The chain carries TRBV3-1 and TRBJ2-1; D remains ambiguous. The CDR3 contains 15 residues. Trimming cost V 1 base and J 3 bases, with 10 bases left between them. The V gene's germline CDR1 is LGHDT and CDR2 YNNKEL (reference sequence). The CDR3 loop is CASSQVVSVYNEQFF. DNA for the CDR3: TGTGCCAGCAGCCAAGTTGTGTCTGTCTACAATGAGCAGTTCTTC.

V gene TRBV28 combines with J gene TRBJ2-1; 8 bases line up with TRBD2. The CDR3 has 15 amino acids. The germline gives CDR1 MDHEN, CDR2 SYDVKM. After removal of 6 bases from V and 9 bases from J, the junction contained 13 bases not matched to a gene. CDR3 sequence (DNA): TGTGCCAGCAGGGACCGGGGGGGGAGCCTCGGTGAGCAGTTCTTC. It specifies CASRDRGGSLGEQFF.

This clonotype was found a few times. The chain links TRBV6-1 to TRBJ2-1; TRBD2 might be the D (6 bases). The CDR3 is 16 residues long. V was cut by 4 bases and J by 0 bases, with 13 bases left in between. Germline-derived CDR1 and CDR2 are MNHNS and SASEGT. The CDR3 here is CASSVERASSYNEQFF. The DNA of the CDR3 is TGTGCCAGCAGTGTAGAGCGGGCCAGCTCCTACAATGAGCAGTTCTTC.

This chain uses TRBV5-1 with TRBJ2-2; 7 nucleotides match TRBD2. The length of the CDR3 is 15 residues. Per germline, CDR1 SGHRS and CDR2 YFSETQ. Trimming took 4 bases from V and 6 from J; bases not matched to a gene: 9. The CDR3 nucleotides read TGCGCCAGCAGCCCCGGACTAGTCAGTCCCGGGGAGCTGTTTTTT. It translates to CASSPGLVSPGELFF.

This clonotype appeared many times. J is TRBJ2-3 and V is TRBV9; tentatively, D is TRBD1 (5 bases). The CDR3 length is 13 residues. The V end lost 0 bases, the J end lost 4 bases, and 6 bases lay between the germline ends. The germline V gene encodes CDR1 SGDLS and CDR2 YYNGEE. The CDR3 bases are TGTGCCAGCAGCGTAGAAGGGGCAGATACGCAGTATTTT. Translated, it gives CASSVEGADTQYF.

This clonotype appeared many times. This rearrangement joins TRBV7-3 to TRBJ2-5; the D gene is possibly TRBD2 (6 bases). This CDR3 region has 11 residues. Per germline, CDR1 SGHTA and CDR2 FQGTGA. V shed 6 bases and J shed 7 bases, with 9 bases lying between them. In DNA, the CDR3 is TGTGCCAGCAGTTCCGGGGGGACCCAGTACTTC. Protein sequence: CASSSGGTQYF.

This chain uses TRBV7-9 with TRBJ2-2, with D perhaps matching TRBD1 (6 bases). CDR1 SEHNR and CDR2 FQNEAQ come from the germline V gene (reference sequence). The V end lost 3 bases, the J end lost 5 bases, and 7 bases lay between the germline ends. The CDR3 is made up of 13 amino acids. CDR3 sequence (DNA): TGTGCCAGCAGCTTCGGACAGACCGGGGAGCTGTTTTTT. This sequence encodes CASSFGQTGELFF.

This clonotype was found a few times. The chain couples TRBV14 to TRBJ1-2, with D perhaps TRBD1 (5 bases). The CDR3 has 18 residues. V was clipped by 0 bases and J by 4 bases, with 21 bases between them. Germline V CDR1 and CDR2: SGHDN, FVKESK. Written as DNA, the CDR3 is TGTGCCAGCAGCCAAGAGGGCCGGGGACCGCTGAGGAGCTATGGCTACACCTTC. Residues: CASSQEGRGPLRSYGYTF.

The table lists this clonotype with a few counts. The rearrangement uses TRBV24-1 and TRBJ1-1; a weak D match, TRBD1 (5 bases). The CDR3 is made up of 12 amino acids. Germline assignment: CDR1 KGHDR and CDR2 SFDVKD. Trimming removed 4 bases from V and 7 bases from J, with 9 bases in between. As DNA, the CDR3 is TGTGCCACCAGTGACCGGGGCCATGAAGCTTTCTTT. Translating it yields CATSDRGHEAFF.

The chain uses TRBV9 and TRBJ2-7, with D perhaps TRBD1 or TRBD2 (5 bases each). The germline V gene encodes CDR1 SGDLS and CDR2 YYNGEE. Trimming took off 0 bases at V and 3 bases at J, with 16 bases between the two ends. The CDR3 totals 16 residues. The CDR3 coding sequence is TGTGCCAGCAGCGTAGGGGGCAGCCAAGGGAGCTACGAGCAGTACTTC. Translation: CASSVGGSQGSYEQYF.

This clonotype has more than one count but fewer than ten. This chain links TRBV11-2 with TRBJ1-1; TRBD1 matches 7 bases. V lost 5 bases and J lost 1; bases outside the gene matches: 10. From germline, CDR1 is SGHAT and CDR2 FQNNGV. This CDR3 has 16 amino acids. CDR3 nucleotide sequence: TGTGCCAGCAGCCCCCTTGAGGGACAGAAGAACACTGAAGCTTTCTTT. It encodes CASSPLEGQKNTEAFF.

This clonotype was seen a handful of times. The chain carries TRBV6-1 and TRBJ1-2, with D hard to call. The CDR3 is 12 residues long. Trimming stripped 1 base from V and 5 bases from J, with 5 bases between. The germline V gene has CDR1 MNHNS and CDR2 SASEGT. The CDR3 nucleotides read TGTGCCAGCAGTGAAGGACCGTATGGCTACACCTTC. This encodes CASSEGPYGYTF.

This clonotype showed up just a few times. The chain is built from TRBV7-9 and TRBJ2-3; D unclear. Trimming stripped 2 bases from V and 5 bases from J, with 11 bases between. CDR1 and CDR2 (germline): SEHNR, FQNEAQ (reference sequence). The CDR3 runs to 14 residues. In nucleotides, the CDR3 is TGTGCCAGCAGCTTACGGGCCAAAGGAGATACGCAGTATTTT. This encodes CASSLRAKGDTQYF.

The rearrangement links TRBV13 to TRBJ2-5, with a tentative D call TRBD1 (5 bases). The CDR3 totals 16 residues. Trimming took 0 bases from V and 1 from J, leaving 12 bases between them. CDR1 and CDR2 (germline): PRHDT, FYEKMQ (reference sequence). CDR3: CASSLGRQLIQETQYF. The CDR3 DNA reads TGTGCCAGCAGCTTAGGCAGACAGTTGATCCAAGAGACCCAGTACTTC.

The chain joins TRBV2 to TRBJ2-7; D not certain. The germline V gene has CDR1 SNHLY and CDR2 FYNNEI. The CDR3 extends over 16 amino acids. V was shortened by 0 bases and J by 3 bases, with 15 bases between the two germline ends. The CDR3 nucleotides read TGTGCCAGCAGTGAAGCGCGGCTAGAGTCTTACTACGAGCAGTACTTC. Its translation: CASSEARLESYYEQYF.

V is TRBV7-6 and J is TRBJ2-6; D gene uncertain. Germline V gene data show CDR1 as SGHVS and CDR2 as FNYEAQ. CDR3 size: 16 residues. The germline V and J ends were trimmed by 0 bases and 0 bases, with 6 bases remaining between them. Written as DNA, the CDR3 is TGTGCCAGCAGCTTAGCCTCGAGCTCTGGGGCCAACGTCCTGACTTTC. It encodes CASSLASSSGANVLTF.

This clonotype was detected a few times. This sequence joins TRBV5-4 and TRBJ2-7; 9 positions agree with TRBD2. The trim removed 0 bases at V and 5 bases at J, leaving 0 bases unmatched. Germline values: CDR1 SGHNT, CDR2 YYREEE (reference sequence). The CDR3 consists of 13 residues. The CDR3 nucleotides are TGTGCCAGCAGCTTGGGACTAGCGGACGAGCAGTACTTC. Translated, it gives CASSLGLADEQYF.

This clonotype has just a few counts. This rearrangement joins TRBV11-2 to TRBJ2-4; possibly TRBD2 for D (5 bases). With 5 bases removed from V and 8 bases from J, the gap between germline ends came to 10 bases. The CDR3 consists of 12 residues. Germline V gene data show CDR1 as SGHAT and CDR2 as FQNNGV. CDR3 DNA sequence: TGTGCCAGCAGCCCCCACGGGGACATTCAGTACTTC. Encoded protein: CASSPHGDIQYF. Variable domain in full (rest from reference TRBV11-2 and TRBJ2-4): EAGVAQSPRYKIIEKRQSVAFWCNPISGHATLYWYQQILGQGPKLLIQFQNNGVVDDSQLPKDRFSAERLKGVDSTLKIQPAKLEDSAVYLCASSPHGDIQYFGAGTRLSVL.

The chain uses TRBV10-1 and TRBJ2-7; D gene unclear. This CDR3 has 10 residues. V was pared by 8 bases and J by 5 bases, with 7 bases between. CDR1 WNHNN and CDR2 SYGVQD come from the germline V gene (reference sequence). The CDR3 protein is CASVIHEQYF. CDR3 nucleotides: TGCGCCAGCGTTATTCACGAGCAGTACTTC.

This clonotype was detected many times. CDR3 in DNA: TGCGCCAGCAGCCAAGATTTTGGCGGCGGGAGGGCCGGGGTGCATGAGCAGTTCTTC. Translating gives CASSQDFGGGRAGVHEQFF. The chain combines TRBV4-1 with TRBJ2-1; 9 bases agree with TRBD2. J gave up 8 bases and V 0 bases, and 17 bases lay outside the gene matches. CDR1 MGHRA and CDR2 YSYEKL come from the germline V gene. The CDR3 loop spans 19 amino acids.

This clonotype was seen a few times. This chain connects TRBV6-5 to TRBJ2-7; D possibly corresponds to TRBD1 (5 bases). The CDR3 sequence is 12 residues long. Per germline, CDR1 MNHEY and CDR2 SVGAGI. V shed 4 bases and J shed 12 bases, with 16 bases lying between them. CDR3 sequence (DNA): TGTGCCAGCAGTTTCAGGGCCCAAAACCTGTACTTC. Translated, it gives CASSFRAQNLYF.

This chain joins TRBV29-1 and TRBJ1-2; 7 nucleotides align to TRBD1. The ends lost 6 bases at V and 5 bases at J; junction bases unmatched: 6. CDR1 is SQVTM, CDR2 ANQGSEA, per germline. The CDR3 sequence is 12 residues long. As DNA, the CDR3 is TGCAGCGTGGGGACAGAATCATATGGCTACACCTTC. It specifies CSVGTESYGYTF.